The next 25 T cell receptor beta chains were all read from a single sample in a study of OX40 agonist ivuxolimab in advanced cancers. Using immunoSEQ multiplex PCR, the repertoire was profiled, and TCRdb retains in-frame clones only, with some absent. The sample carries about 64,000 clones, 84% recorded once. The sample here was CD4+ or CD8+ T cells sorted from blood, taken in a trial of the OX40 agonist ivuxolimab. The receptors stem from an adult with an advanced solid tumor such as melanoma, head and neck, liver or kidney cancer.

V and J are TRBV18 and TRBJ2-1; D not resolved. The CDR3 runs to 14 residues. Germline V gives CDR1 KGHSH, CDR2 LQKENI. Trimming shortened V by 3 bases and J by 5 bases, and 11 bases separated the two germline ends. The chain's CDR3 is CASSPLPRDNEQFF. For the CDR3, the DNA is TGTGCCAGCTCACCTTTACCACGGGACAATGAGCAGTTCTTC.

Here the CDR3 DNA reads TGTGCCAGCAGCTTGTCCACGGTGGGGACTGAAGCTTTCTTT. Amino acids: CASSLSTVGTEAFF. The chain carries TRBV5-4 and TRBJ1-1; D ambiguous. CDR1 is SGHNT and CDR2 is YYREEE in the germline V gene (reference sequence). Trimming stripped 1 base from V and 5 bases from J, with 12 bases between. This CDR3 region has 14 residues.

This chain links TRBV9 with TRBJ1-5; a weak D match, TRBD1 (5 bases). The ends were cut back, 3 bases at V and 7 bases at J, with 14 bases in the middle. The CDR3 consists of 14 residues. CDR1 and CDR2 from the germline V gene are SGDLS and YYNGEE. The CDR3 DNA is TGTGCCAGCAGCGACGGCAGGGTGGGCCAGCCCCAGCATTTT. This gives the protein CASSDGRVGQPQHF. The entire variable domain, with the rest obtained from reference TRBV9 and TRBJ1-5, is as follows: DSGVTQTPKHLITATGQRVTLRCSPRSGDLSVYWYQQSLDQGLQFLIQYYNGEERAKGNILERFSAQQFPDLHSELNLSSLELGDSALYFCASSDGRVGQPQHFGDGTRLSIL.

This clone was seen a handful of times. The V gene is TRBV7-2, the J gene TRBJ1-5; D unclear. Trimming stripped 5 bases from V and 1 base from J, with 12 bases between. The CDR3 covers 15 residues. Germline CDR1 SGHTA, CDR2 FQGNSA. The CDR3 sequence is CASSPSGNSNQPQHF. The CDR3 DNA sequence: TGTGCCAGCAGCCCCTCTGGCAACAGCAATCAGCCCCAGCATTTT.

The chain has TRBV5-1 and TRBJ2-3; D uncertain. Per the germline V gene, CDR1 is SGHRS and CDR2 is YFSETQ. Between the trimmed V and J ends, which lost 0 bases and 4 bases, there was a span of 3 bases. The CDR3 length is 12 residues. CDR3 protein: CASSLVPDTQYF. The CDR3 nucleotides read TGCGCCAGCAGCTTGGTCCCAGATACGCAGTATTTT.

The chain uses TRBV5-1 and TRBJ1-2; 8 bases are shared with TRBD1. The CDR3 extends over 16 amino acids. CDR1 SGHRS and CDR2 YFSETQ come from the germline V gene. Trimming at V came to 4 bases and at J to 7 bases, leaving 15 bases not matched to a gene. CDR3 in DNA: TGCGCCAGCAGCCCCACCCTTTACCAGGGGGCTGGTGGCTACACCTTC. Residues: CASSPTLYQGAGGYTF.

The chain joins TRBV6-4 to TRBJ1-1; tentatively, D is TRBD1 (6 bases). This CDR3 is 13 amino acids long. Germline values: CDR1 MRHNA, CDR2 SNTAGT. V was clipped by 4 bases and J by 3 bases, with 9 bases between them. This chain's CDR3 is CASSAYRDTEAFF. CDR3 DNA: TGTGCCAGCAGTGCCTACAGGGACACTGAAGCTTTCTTT.

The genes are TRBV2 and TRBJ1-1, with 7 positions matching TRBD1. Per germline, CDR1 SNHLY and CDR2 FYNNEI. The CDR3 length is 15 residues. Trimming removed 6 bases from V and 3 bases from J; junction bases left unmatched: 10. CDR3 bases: TGTGCCAGCAGCGAACAGGGGTGGCCAGACACTGAAGCTTTCTTT. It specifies CASSEQGWPDTEAFF.

CDR3 sequence: CASSPGQGRGNTEAFF. In DNA form, the CDR3 reads TGTGCCAGCAGCCCCGGACAGGGGAGGGGGAACACTGAAGCTTTCTTT. V is TRBV5-5 and J is TRBJ1-1; 9 bases fit TRBD1. The CDR3 totals 16 residues. The junction had 8 bases not matched to a gene; V was cut back by 4 bases and J by 1 base. Germline values: CDR1 SGHKS, CDR2 YYEKEE (reference sequence).

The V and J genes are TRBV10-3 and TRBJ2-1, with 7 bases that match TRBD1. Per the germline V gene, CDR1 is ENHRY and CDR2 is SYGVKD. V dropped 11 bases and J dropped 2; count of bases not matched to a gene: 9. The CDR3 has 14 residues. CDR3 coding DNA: TGTGCCTCGAAAGACAGGGCAGCCTACAATGAGCAGTTCTTC. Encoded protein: CASKDRAAYNEQFF.

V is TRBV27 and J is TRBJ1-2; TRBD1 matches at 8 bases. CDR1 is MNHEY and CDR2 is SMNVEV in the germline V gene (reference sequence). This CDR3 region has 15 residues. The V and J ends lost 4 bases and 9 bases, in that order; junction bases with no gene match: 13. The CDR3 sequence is CASSSAAPGGVSYTF. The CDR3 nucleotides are TGTGCCAGCAGTTCAGCCGCCCCAGGGGGCGTAAGCTACACCTTC.

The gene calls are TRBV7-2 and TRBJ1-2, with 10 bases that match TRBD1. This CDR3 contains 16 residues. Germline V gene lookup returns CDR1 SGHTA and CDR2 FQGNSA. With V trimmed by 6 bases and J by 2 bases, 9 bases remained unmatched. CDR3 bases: TGTGCCAGCAGATTCGACAGGGGGCGATCCAACTATGGCTACACCTTC. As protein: CASRFDRGRSNYGYTF.

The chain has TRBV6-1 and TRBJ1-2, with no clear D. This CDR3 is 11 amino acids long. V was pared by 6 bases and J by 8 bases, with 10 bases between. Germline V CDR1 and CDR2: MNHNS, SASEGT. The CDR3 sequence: CASRTPGGYTF. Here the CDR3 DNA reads TGTGCCAGCAGAACCCCGGGAGGCTACACCTTC.

CDR3 loop: CASSPQPSGGIEQFF. The CDR3 DNA is TGTGCCAGCAGCCCTCAGCCCTCCGGCGGAATTGAGCAGTTCTTC. This sequence joins TRBV7-8 and TRBJ2-1; D call uncertain. The germline V and J ends were trimmed by 5 bases and 9 bases, with 20 bases remaining between them. Germline V gene data show CDR1 as SGHVS and CDR2 as FQNEAQ. The CDR3 sequence is 15 residues long.

CDR3 bases: TGTGCTAGTGCCCTAGGAGTGGCCGGGGAGCTGTTTTTT. Translating it yields CASALGVAGELFF. The J gene is TRBJ2-2, the V gene TRBV12-5; D uncertain. The CDR3 extends over 13 amino acids. Trimming took off 7 bases at V and 6 bases at J, with 12 bases between the two ends. From germline, CDR1 is LGHNT and CDR2 FRNRAP. The whole variable domain, remainder taken from reference TRBV12-5 and TRBJ2-2, is DARVTQTPRHKVTEMGQEVTMRCQPILGHNTVFWYRQTMMQGLELLAYFRNRAPLDDSGMPKDRFSAEMPDATLATLKIQPSEPRDSAVYFCASALGVAGELFFGEGSRLTVL.

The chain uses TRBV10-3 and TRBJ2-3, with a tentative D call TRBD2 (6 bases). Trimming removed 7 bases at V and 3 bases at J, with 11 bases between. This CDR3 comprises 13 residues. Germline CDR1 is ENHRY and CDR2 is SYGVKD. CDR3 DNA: TGTGCCATCAATGCGGGGTTAACAGATACGCAGTATTTT. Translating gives CAINAGLTDTQYF.

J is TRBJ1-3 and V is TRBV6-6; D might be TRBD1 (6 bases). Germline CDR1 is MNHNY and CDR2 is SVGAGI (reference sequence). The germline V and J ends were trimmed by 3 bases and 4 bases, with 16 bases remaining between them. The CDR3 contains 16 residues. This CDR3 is CASSYDQQGKGNTIYF. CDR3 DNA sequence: TGTGCCAGCAGTTATGACCAACAGGGAAAAGGAAACACCATATATTTT.

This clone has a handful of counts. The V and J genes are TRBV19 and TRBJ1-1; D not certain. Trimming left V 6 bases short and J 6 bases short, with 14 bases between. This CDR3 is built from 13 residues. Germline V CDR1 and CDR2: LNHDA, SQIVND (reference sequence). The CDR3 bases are TGTGCCAGTAGCCCGCTTCCTAGCCCTGAAGCTTTCTTT. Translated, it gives CASSPLPSPEAFF.

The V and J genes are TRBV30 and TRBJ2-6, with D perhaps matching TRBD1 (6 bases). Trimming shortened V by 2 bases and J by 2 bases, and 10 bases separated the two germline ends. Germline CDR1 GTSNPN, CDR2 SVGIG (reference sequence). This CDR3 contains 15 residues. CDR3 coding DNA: TGTGCCTGGAGTCCAGGGGTACCTGGGGCCAACGTCCTGACTTTC. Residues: CAWSPGVPGANVLTF.

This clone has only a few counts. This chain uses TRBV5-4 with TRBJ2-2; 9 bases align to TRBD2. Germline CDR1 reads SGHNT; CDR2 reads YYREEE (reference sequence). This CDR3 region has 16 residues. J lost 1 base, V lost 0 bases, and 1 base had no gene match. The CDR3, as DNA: TGTGCCAGCAGCTTGGAAGCGGGAGGGAACACCGGGGAGCTGTTTTTT. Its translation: CASSLEAGGNTGELFF.

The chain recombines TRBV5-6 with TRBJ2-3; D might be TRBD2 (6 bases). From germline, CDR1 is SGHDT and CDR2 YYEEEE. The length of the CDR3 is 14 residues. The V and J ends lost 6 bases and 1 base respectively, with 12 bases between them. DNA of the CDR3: TGTGCCAGCACCCTCCCGGGGGGCACAGATACGCAGTATTTT. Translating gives CASTLPGGTDTQYF.

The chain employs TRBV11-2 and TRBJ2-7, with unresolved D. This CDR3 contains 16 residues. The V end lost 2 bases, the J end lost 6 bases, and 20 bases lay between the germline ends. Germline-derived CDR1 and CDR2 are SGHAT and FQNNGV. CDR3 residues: CASSLIWGKVGGEQYF. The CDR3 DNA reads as TGTGCCAGCAGCTTAATATGGGGTAAAGTGGGCGGCGAGCAGTACTTC.

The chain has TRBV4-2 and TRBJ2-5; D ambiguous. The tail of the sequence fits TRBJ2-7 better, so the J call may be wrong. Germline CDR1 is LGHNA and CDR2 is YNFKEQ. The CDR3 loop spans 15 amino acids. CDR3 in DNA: TGTGCCAGCAGCCAAGACCCGGTGGGTCCCTACGAGCAGTACTTC. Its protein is CASSQDPVGPYEQYF.

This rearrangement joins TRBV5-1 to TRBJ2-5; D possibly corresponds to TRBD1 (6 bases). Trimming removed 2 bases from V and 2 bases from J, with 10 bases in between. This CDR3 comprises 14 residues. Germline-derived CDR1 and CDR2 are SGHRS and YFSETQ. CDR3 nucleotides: TGCGCCAGCAGCTTTTACAGGGCGCAAGAGACCCAGTACTTC. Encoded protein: CASSFYRAQETQYF.

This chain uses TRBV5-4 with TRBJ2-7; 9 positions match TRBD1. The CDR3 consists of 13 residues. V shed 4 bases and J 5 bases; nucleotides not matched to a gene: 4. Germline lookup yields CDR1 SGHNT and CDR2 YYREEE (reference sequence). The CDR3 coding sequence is TGTGCCAGCAGCAATGACAGGGGGGACGAGCAGTACTTC. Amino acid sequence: CASSNDRGDEQYF.